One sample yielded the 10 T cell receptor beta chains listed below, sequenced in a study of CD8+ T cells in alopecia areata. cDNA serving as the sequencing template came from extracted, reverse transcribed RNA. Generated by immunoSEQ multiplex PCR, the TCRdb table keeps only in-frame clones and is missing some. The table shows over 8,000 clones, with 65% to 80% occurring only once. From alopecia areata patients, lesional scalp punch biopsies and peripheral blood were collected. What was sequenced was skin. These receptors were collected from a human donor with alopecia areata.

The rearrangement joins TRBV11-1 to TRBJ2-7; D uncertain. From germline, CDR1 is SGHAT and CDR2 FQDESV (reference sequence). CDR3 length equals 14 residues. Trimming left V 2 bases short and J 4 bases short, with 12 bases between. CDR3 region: CASSLSYKDYEQYF. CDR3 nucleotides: TGTGCCAGCAGCTTATCATACAAGGATTACGAGCAGTACTTC. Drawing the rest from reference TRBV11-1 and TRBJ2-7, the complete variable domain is EAEVAQSPRYKITEKSQAVAFWCDPISGHATLYWYRQILGQGPELLVQFQDESVVDDSQLPKDRFSAERLKGVDSTLKIQPAELGDSAMYLCASSLSYKDYEQYFGPGTRLTVT.

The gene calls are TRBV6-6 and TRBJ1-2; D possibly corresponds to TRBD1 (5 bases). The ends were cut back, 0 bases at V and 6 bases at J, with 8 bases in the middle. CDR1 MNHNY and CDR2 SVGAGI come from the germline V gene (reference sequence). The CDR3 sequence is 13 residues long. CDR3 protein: CASSYSIGDGYTF. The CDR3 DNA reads TGTGCCAGCAGTTACTCGATAGGGGATGGCTACACCTTC.

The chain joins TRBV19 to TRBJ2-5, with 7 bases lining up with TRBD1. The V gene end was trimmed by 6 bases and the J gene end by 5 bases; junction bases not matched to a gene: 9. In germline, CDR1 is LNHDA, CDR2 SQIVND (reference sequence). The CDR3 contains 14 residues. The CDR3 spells CASSSTGTGETQYF. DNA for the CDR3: TGTGCCAGTAGCTCGACAGGGACGGGTGAGACCCAGTACTTC.

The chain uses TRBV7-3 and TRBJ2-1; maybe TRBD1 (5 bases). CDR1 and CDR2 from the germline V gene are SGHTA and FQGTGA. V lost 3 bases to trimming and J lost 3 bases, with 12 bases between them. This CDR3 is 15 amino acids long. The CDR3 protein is CASSFSGSLYNEQFF. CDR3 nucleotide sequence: TGTGCCAGCAGCTTTTCAGGGTCCCTCTACAATGAGCAGTTCTTC. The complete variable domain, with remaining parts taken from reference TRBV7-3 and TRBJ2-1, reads GAGVSQTPSNKVTEKGKYVELRCDPISGHTALYWYRQSLGQGPEFLIYFQGTGAADDSGLPNDRFFAVRPEGSVSTLKIQRTERGDSAVYLCASSFSGSLYNEQFFGPGTRLTVL.

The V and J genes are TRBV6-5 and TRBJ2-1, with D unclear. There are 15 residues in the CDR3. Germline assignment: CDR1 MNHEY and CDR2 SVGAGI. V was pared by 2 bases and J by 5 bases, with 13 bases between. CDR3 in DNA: TGTGCCAGCAGTTACGGAGATTCATTGGACAATGAGCAGTTCTTC. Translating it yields CASSYGDSLDNEQFF.

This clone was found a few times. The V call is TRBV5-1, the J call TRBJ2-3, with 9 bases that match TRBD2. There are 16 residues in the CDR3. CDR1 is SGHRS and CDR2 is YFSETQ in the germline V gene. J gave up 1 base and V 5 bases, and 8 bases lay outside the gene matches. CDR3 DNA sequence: TGCGCCAGCAGGAAACTTAGCGGGGGCCGCACAGATACGCAGTATTTT. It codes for CASRKLSGGRTDTQYF.

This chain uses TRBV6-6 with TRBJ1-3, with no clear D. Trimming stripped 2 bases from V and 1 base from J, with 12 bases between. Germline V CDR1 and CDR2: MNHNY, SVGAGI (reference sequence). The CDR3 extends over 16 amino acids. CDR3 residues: CASSYEVDESGNTIYF. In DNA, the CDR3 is TGTGCCAGCAGTTACGAGGTAGACGAGTCTGGAAACACCATATATTTT.

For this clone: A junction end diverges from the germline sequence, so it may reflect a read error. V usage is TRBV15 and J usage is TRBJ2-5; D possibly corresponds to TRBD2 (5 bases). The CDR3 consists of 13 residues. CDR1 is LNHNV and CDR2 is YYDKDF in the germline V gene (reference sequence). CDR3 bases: TGTGCCACCAGCAGAGAAGGAGGAGAGACCCAGCACTTC. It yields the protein CATSREGGETQHF. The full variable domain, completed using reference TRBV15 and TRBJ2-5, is DAMVIQNPRYQVTQFGKPVTLSCSQTLNHNVMYWYQQKSSQAPKLLFHYYDKDFNNEADTPDNFQSRRPNTSFCFLDIRSPGLGDTAMYLCATSREGGETQHFGPGTRLLVL.

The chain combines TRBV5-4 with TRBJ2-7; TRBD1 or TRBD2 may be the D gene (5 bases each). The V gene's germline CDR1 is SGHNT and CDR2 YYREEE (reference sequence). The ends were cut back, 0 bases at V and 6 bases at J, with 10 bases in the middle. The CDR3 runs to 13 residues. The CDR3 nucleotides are TGTGCCAGCAGCTTGGGCCCTGGGGGCGAGCAGTACTTC. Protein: CASSLGPGGEQYF.

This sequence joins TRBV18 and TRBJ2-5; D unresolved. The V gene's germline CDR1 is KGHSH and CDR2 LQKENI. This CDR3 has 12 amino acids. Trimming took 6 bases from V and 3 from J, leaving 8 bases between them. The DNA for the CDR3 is TGTGCCAGCTCCCCCGATAAAGAGACCCAGTACTTC. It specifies CASSPDKETQYF.